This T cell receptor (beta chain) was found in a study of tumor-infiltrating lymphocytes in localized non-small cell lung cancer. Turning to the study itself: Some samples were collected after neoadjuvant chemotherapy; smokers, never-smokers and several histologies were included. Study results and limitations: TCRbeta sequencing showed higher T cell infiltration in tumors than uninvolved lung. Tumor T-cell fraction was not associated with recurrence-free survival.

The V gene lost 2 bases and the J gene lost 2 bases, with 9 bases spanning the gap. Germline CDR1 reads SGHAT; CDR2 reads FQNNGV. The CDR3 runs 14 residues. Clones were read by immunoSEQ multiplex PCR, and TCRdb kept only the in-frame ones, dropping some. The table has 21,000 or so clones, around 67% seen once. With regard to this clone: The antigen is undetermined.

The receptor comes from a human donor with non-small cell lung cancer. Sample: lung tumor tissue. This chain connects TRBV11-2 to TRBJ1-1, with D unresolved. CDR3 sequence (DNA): TGTGCCAGCAGCTTATCGAGTGTAAACACTGAAGCTTTCTTT. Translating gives CASSLSSVNTEAFF.